The text below deals with one T cell receptor (beta chain). The target of this receptor is not known. No base qualities exist here, and no much larger clone lies one base off it. The cohort consisted of fewer than 700 healthy bone marrow donors. All cohort members were sampled while nominally healthy, although unrecorded immune exposures were likely present. The donor was CMV seropositive and was included in the group of 250 to 300 seropositive cohort members. Every donor gave a peripheral blood sample, and the peripheral blood mononuclear cells from that sample were used for TCR beta sequencing. Genomic DNA extraction from the blood cell samples was performed with the Qiagen DNeasy Blood Extraction Kit. This record belongs to a study of cytomegalovirus exposure and HLA in healthy donors (dated by TCRdb to the late 2010s). Regarding the research as a whole: An earlier analysis of some 620 of the donors reported roughly 300 Gb of sequence data and 117 million unique TCR beta sequences obtained from about 200 million T cells. An early release covering just under 650 HLA-typed donors comprised roughly 300 gigabases of sequencing data and approximately 85 million unique TCR sequences. Of the approximately 370 genotyped donors, roughly 76% were placed in the genetic ancestry cluster associated with self-reported Caucasian donors. The study was designed to test whether signatures of past pathogen exposure could be identified by cataloging public T cell receptors. The study profiled the T cell repertoires of under 700 subjects by immunosequencing and related them to cytomegalovirus serostatus. A separate validation cohort of 100 to 150 different subjects was used in addition to the roughly 720-subject first cohort. The study combined high-throughput TCR immunosequencing, statistical association of individual TCRs with disease status, and machine learning to predict cytomegalovirus infection status. A later analysis re-analyzed previously published TCR beta repertoires from roughly 600 donors and added high-resolution HLA genotyping to study TCR occurrence patterns. The later analysis used no new phenotypic data to find candidate immune exposures, relying instead on TCR beta sequences and their occurrence across donors. To decide whether each TCR beta V gene segment behaved as functional or pseudogenic, an earlier analysis of over 500 of the donors relied on high-throughput TCR beta sequencing. Donor age, sex, ethnicity and CMV serostatus were compiled together with the repertoire data. A later genetic analysis used genome-wide SNP genotypes for about 60% of the 666 donors, treating that subset as a discovery cohort. All discovery cohort repertoires had been generated on a single sequencing platform. HLA typing covered class I and class II loci at four-digit resolution. The number of typed donors differed by locus: about 620-640 for A, B, C, DRB1 and DQB1; 500 to 550 for DQA1; some 610 for DPA1; and 400 to 480 for DPB1. A handful of DR-DQ haplotypes were handled as single units for association and clustering because linkage in the cohort was strong. Across about 370 genotyped donors of the cohort, an average of about 240,000 unique TCR beta nucleotide sequences per donor were sequenced, and around 20% of those sequences were non-productive. Beyond this particular receptor, the publication reports: In a later analysis, HLA-associated TCR beta chains showed more clonal expansion and lower generation probabilities than non-associated chains that were equally common. According to a later analysis, TCR association rates differed among HLA loci, with DRB1 alleles showing the most associated TCRs and HLA-C alleles showing the fewest. A later analysis found that most CMV-associated TCR beta chains appeared HLA-restricted, with HLA associations seemingly driven largely by CMV exposure. Three of the identified cytomegalovirus-associated TCR beta chains were confirmed in vitro to be specific for cytomegalovirus antigens. In a later genetic analysis, a missense DCLRE1C variant was associated with V-gene and J-gene trimming of TCR beta chains, and the association was replicated in an independent cohort. CMV serostatus was the only immune exposure information available for the cohort. A further reported finding was that TCR beta sequences accurately predicted the HLA-A and HLA-B alleles for most subjects in the first cohort. The 87-base-pair reads could not distinguish some IMGT-functional V segments, including TRBV6-2 and TRBV6-3, so those segments were excluded. Correlated functional status among segregating V segments might be attributable to linkage disequilibrium, but an unknown experimental factor could not be ruled out. In a later analysis, several top co-occurrence clusters were reported to appear linked to parvovirus B19, influenza, CMV and Epstein-Barr virus. The cohort was sequenced for TCR beta chains only, and without alpha or paired-chain data the features that could be detected were limited. The authors suggested that the approach could potentially be extended to other disease states and immunological phenotypes. In a later analysis, 16,951 TCR beta sequences were associated with specific HLA alleles at a false discovery rate of 0.05. The classifier was reported to diagnose cytomegalovirus status with high specificity and sensitivity in both the original cohort and the validation cohort. HLA typing was unavailable for some donors at each locus, so association tests used only the typed subset. Most TCR sequences were observed very rarely across donors, whereas some public TCRs were present in many individuals. The earlier analysis of approximately 560 of the donors excluded seventeen rarely observed V segments, including chromosome 9 orphons, because counts were too low. A later genetic analysis reported fewer N-insertions in productive TCRs among donors in an Asian-associated ancestry cluster than the approximately 670-donor mean. In the study, around 150 TCR beta chains were listed as associated with cytomegalovirus. When HLA alleles, especially DR and DQ, strongly co-occurred, attributing TCR associations to individual alleles was difficult. Presence/absence analyses assumed roughly uniform sequencing depth across donors, an assumption that may not hold. Broadly in line with IMGT annotations, most TCR beta V segments showed up in productive rearrangements about 87% or about 30% of the time in an earlier analysis of around 600 of the donors. The sequencing pipeline was judged likely to have produced a cluster of highly shared sequence variants as a technical artifact.

To prepare the library, the immunoSEQ multiplex PCR assay was applied. The multiplex PCR relied on a mix of 60 forward primers for TCR Vbeta segments and 13 reverse primers for TCR Jbeta segments. The CDR3 region of rearranged TCR beta genes was amplified from genomic DNA with a multiplex PCR assay. Amplified TCR beta libraries were sequenced as 87-base-pair reads on the Illumina HiSeq System. On the authors' methods: A later analysis counted about 80 million unique TCR beta chains across the 666 repertoires, and 10 million to 12 million of these chains were shared by at least two donors. To remove PCR and sequencing errors, raw reads were error-corrected and collapsed into unique sequences using a nearest-neighbor algorithm that merged closely related sequences. CDR3 sequences were aligned to IMGT reference sequences to assign V, D and J gene segments. For a sequence to be retained, a match of at least six nucleotides was required to both a V gene segment and a J gene segment. A rearrangement counted as productive if the CDR3 had no stop codons and remained in frame with V and J, and every other rearrangement counted as non-productive. Following IMGT convention, CDR3 was defined as the stretch from the second conserved V-encoded cysteine to the conserved J-encoded phenylalanine. Sequences without an unambiguous match to a single V gene segment were excluded from the earlier analysis of a few hundred of the donors. An earlier analysis of approximately 590 of the donors called V segments functional above 56.7% productive rearrangements and segregating when the between-donor standard deviation exceeded 5%. A statistical classification framework was built to diagnose cytomegalovirus status from the catalog of TCR beta chain sequences. V and J gene assignment, in a later analysis, came from comparing TCR nucleotide sequences with IMGT/GENE-DB human TR gene sequences. Using the TCRdist pipeline, a later analysis assigned CDR3 sequences along with most-parsimonious VDJ recombination scenarios. In a later analysis, each TCR beta chain was defined by its CDR3 amino acid sequence together with its V-gene family, and reads lacking a unique V-gene family were excluded. In a later analysis, some 600 highly shared, low-generation-probability nucleotide sequences were removed to address suspected cross-contamination and a sequencing artifact. A later analysis calculated a clonal expansion index for each public chain from normalized within-repertoire ranks of inferred template counts. In a later analysis, generation probabilities were computed using a VDJ recombination model fitted to out-of-frame rearrangements, and the results were checked against IGoR. Hypergeometric tests were used in a later analysis to score TCR-TCR, TCR-HLA and TCR-CMV co-occurrence, with a repertoire-size bias correction applied to the TCR pairs. To estimate false discovery rates, a later analysis permuted the HLA or CMV assignments 20 times. In a later analysis, co-occurring TCRs were grouped with DBSCAN, and TCRdist sequence similarity was added when clustering was performed within HLA-allele-positive subsets. Repertoires with fewer than 30,000 or more than 120,000 public chains, plus five repertoires with anomalous nucleotide sharing, were excluded from co-occurrence clustering. The clones in this table, taken by TCRdb from immuneACCESS, are in-frame only. Not every clone is retained; where verified, under half of the shortfall comes from an unresolved V gene, and the cause of the rest is unknown. That table is the source of V, J and clone size, and D and trimming were worked out from the DNA. The sample records roughly 240,000 clones, around 76% of which are singletons. The ten largest account for over 5% of the sample.

The CDR3 holds 14 amino acids from the cysteine to the phenylalanine. The kept DNA is CDR3 alone, 42 bases in frame from the first base. The germline V gene encodes CDR1 MNHNY and CDR2 SVGAGI (reference sequence). V gives up 5 bases and J gives up 1 base, and the segment between their germline ends measures 11 bases. The TCR comes from a woman in her 40s in good health and CMV-seropositive. The sample was PBMCs. Recombination joined TRBV6-6 with TRBJ1-1; no D gene call is confident. The CDR3: CASSTARENTEAFF. The DNA sequence follows: TGTGCCAGCAGTACCGCACGGGAGAACACTGAAGCTTTCTTT.